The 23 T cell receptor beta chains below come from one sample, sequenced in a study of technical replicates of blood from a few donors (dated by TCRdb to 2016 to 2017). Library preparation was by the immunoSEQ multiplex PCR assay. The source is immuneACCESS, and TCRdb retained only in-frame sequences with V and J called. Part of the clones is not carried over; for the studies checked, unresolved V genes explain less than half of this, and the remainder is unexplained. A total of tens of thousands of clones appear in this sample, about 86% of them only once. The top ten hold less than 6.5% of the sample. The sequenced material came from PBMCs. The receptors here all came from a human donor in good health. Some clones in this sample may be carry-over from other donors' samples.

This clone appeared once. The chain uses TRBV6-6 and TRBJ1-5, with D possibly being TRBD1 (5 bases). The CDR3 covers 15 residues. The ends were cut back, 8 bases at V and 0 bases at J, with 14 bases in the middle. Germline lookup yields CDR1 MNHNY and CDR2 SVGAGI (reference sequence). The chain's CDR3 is CASRDRTNSNQPQHF. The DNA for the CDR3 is TGTGCCAGCCGTGACAGAACTAATAGCAATCAGCCCCAGCATTTT.

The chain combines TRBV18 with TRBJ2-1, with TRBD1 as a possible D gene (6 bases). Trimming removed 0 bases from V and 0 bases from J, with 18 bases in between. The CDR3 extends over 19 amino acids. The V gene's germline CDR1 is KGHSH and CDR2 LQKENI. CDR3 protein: CASSPPIGTFPSSYNEQFF. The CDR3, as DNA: TGTGCCAGCTCACCACCCATAGGGACATTCCCGAGCTCCTACAATGAGCAGTTCTTC.

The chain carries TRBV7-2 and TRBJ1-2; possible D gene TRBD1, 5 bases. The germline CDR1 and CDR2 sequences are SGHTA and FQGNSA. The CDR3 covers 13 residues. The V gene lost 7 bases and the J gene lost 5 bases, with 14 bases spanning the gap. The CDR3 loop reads CASTLDTEYGYTF. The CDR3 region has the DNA TGTGCCAGCACCTTGGACACGGAGTATGGCTACACCTTC.

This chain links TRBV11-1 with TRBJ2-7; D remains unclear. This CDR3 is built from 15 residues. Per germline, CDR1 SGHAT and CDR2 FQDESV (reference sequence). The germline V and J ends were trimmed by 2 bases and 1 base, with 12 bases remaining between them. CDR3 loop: CASSLFSRQSYEQYF. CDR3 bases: TGTGCCAGCAGCTTATTCTCCCGCCAGTCCTACGAGCAGTACTTC.

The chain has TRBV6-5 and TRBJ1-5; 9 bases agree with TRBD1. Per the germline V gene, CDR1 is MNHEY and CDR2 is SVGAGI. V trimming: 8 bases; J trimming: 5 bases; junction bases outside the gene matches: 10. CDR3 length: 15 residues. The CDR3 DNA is TGTGCCAGCCGTTCCGTTGGACAGGGGTATCAGCCCCAGCATTTT. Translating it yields CASRSVGQGYQPQHF.

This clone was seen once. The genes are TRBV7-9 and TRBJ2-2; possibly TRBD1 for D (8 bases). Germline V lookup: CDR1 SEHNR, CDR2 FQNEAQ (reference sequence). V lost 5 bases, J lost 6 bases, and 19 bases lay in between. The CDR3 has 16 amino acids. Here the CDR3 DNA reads TGTGCCAGCAGCCGCAGCGGGACAGGAGGGCCCGGGGAGCTGTTTTTT. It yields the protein CASSRSGTGGPGELFF.

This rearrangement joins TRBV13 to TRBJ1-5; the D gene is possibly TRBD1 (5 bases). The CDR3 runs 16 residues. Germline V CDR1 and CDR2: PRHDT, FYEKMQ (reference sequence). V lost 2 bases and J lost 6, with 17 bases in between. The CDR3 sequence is CASSLKLGGKGQPQHF. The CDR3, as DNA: TGTGCCAGCAGCTTAAAACTGGGGGGAAAAGGTCAGCCCCAGCATTTT.

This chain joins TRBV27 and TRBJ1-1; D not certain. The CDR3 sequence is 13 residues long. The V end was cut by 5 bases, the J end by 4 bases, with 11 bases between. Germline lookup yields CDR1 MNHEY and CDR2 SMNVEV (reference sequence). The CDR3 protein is CASSLHAGTEAFF. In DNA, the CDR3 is TGTGCCAGCAGTCTCCATGCGGGCACTGAAGCTTTCTTT.

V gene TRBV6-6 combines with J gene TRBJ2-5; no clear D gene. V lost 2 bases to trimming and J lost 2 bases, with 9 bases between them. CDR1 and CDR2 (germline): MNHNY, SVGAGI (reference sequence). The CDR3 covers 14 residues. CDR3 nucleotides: TGTGCCAGCAGTTACGAGAAATTACAAGAGACCCAGTACTTC. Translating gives CASSYEKLQETQYF.

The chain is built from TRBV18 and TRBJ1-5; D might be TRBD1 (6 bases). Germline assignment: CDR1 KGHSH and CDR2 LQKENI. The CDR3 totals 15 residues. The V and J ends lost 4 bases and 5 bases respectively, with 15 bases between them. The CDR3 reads CASSQQQGEDQPQHF. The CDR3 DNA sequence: TGTGCCAGCTCACAGCAACAGGGCGAAGATCAGCCCCAGCATTTT.

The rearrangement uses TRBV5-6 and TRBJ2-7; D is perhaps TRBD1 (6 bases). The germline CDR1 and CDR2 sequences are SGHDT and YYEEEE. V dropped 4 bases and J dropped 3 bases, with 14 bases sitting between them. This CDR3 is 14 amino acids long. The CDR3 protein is CASSPRPGVYEQYF. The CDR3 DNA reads TGTGCCAGCAGCCCGAGGCCAGGGGTCTACGAGCAGTACTTC.

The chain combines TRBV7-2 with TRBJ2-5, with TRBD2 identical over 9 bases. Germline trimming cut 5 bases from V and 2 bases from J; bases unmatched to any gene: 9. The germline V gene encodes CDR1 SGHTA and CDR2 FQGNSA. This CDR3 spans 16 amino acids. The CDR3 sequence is CASSRRLADSQETQYF. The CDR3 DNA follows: TGTGCCAGCAGCCGCCGACTAGCGGACTCACAAGAGACCCAGTACTTC.

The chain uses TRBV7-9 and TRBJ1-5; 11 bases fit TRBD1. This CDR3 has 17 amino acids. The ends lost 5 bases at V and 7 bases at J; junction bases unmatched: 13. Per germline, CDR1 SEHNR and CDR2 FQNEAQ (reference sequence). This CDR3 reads CASSTGTGGAYGQPQHF. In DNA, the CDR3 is TGTGCCAGCAGCACCGGGACAGGGGGGGCCTATGGGCAGCCCCAGCATTTT.

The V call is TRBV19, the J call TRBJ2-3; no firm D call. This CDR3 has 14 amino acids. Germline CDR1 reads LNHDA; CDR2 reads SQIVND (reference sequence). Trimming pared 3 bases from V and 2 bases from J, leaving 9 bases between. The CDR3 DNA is TGTGCCAGTAGTATTAGCTTATCCACAGATACGCAGTATTTT. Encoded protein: CASSISLSTDTQYF. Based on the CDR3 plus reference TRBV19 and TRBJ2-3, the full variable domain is DGGITQSPKYLFRKEGQNVTLSCEQNLNHDAMYWYRQDPGQGLRLIYYSQIVNDFQKGDIAEGYSVSREKKESFPLTVTSAQKNPTAFYLCASSISLSTDTQYFGPGTRLTVL.

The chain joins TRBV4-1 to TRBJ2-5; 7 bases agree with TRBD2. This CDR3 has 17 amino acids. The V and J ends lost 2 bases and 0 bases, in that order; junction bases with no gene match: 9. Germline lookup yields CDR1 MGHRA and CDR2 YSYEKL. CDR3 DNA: TGCGCCAGCAGCCAATCACCTGGCGGGGGTTACCAAGAGACCCAGTACTTC. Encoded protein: CASSQSPGGGYQETQYF.

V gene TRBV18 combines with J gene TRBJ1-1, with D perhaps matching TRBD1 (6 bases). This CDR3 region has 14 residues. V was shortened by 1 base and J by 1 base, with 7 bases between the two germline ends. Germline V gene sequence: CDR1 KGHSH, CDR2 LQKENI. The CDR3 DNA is TGTGCCAGCTCACCACAACAGGGGAACACTGAAGCTTTCTTT. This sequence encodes CASSPQQGNTEAFF.

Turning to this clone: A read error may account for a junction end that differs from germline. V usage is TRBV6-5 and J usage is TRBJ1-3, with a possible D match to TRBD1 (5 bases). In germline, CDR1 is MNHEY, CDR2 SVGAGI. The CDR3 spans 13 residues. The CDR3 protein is CASSYSPRQIQHF. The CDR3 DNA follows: TGTGCCAGCAGTTACTCCCCGAGACAGATCCAACATTTT.

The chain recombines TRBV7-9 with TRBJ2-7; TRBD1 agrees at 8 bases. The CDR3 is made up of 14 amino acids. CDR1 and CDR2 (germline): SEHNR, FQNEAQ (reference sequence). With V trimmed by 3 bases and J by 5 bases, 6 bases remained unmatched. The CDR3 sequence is CASSLTGVLDEQYF. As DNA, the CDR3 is TGTGCCAGCAGCTTGACAGGGGTCTTGGACGAGCAGTACTTC.

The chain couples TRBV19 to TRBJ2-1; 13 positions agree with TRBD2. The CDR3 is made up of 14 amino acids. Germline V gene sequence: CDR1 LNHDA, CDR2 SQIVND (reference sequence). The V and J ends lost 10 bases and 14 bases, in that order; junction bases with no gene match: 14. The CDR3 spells CATDGTSGTLSKFF. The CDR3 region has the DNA TGTGCCACTGACGGGACTAGCGGGACACTGAGCAAGTTCTTC.

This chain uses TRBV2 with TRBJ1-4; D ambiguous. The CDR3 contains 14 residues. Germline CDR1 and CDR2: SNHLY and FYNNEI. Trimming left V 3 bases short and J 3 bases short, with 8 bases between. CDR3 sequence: CASSDRGANEKLFF. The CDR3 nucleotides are TGTGCCAGCAGTGACCGTGGAGCTAATGAAAAACTGTTTTTT.

Here the CDR3 reads CASSFATTGRAYEKLFF. The CDR3 nucleotides are TGTGCCAGCAGCTTCGCCACCACCGGCAGGGCATATGAAAAACTGTTTTTT. The gene calls are TRBV5-4 and TRBJ1-4; D perhaps matches TRBD1 (5 bases). Germline lookup yields CDR1 SGHNT and CDR2 YYREEE (reference sequence). The CDR3 contains 17 residues. The V and J ends lost 2 bases and 6 bases respectively, with 20 bases between them.

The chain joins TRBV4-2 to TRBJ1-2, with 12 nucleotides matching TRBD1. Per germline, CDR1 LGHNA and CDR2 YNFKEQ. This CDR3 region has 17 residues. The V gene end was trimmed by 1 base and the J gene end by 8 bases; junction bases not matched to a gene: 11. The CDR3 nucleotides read TGTGCCAGCAGCCAAGGGAGCGGGACAGGGGGCGAACGGGGCTACACCTTC. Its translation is CASSQGSGTGGERGYTF.

The CDR3, as DNA: TGTGCCAGCAGTTCCGGGACTACCATCTACGAGCAGTACTTC. Translation: CASSSGTTIYEQYF. The V gene is TRBV6-6, the J gene TRBJ2-7, with 7 bases fitting TRBD2. This CDR3 is built from 14 residues. Germline V lookup: CDR1 MNHNY, CDR2 SVGAGI (reference sequence). J lost 3 bases, V lost 4 bases, and 6 bases had no gene match.